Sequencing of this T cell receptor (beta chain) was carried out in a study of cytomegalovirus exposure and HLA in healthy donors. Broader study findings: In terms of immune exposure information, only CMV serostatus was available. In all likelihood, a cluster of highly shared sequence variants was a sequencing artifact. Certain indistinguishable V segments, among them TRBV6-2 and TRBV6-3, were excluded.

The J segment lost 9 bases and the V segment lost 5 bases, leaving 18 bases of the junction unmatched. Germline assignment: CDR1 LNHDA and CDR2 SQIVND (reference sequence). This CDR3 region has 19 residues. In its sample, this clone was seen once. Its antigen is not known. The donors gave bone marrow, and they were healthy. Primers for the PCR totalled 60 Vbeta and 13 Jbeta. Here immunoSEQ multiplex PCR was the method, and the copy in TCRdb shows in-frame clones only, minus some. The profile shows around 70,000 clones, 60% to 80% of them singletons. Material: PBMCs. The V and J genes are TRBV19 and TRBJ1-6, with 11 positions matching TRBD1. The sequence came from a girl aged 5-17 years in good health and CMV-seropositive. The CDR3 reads CASSLLGSDRGLLGSPLHF. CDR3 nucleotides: TGTGCCAGTAGTCTACTGGGATCGGACAGGGGGCTTCTCGGTTCACCCCTCCACTTT.